Included here is one TCR beta chain sequence, with context. Its antigen is unidentified. This sample is drawn from a study of shared clonotypes between healthy human individuals. Overall study: Each donor's CD4 naive and CD4 memory cells filled three plates apiece, CD8 naive two, and CD8 memory one. Study results and caveats: Large sequencing depth failed to make sorted-subset sequencing complete, rarefaction showed. Apart from blood, nothing was sampled; tissue repertoires likely differ. Relative to memory subsets, naive subsets generally showed larger estimated richness.

Naive CD8 cells were CD45RO-negative, positively selected for CCR7, excluding terminally differentiated effector memory CD45RA+ cells. The germline V gene encodes CDR1 KGHSH and CDR2 LQKENI. The CDR3 consists of 17 residues. Germline trimming cut 6 bases from V and 0 bases from J; bases unmatched to any gene: 7. Repertoires were generated with immunoSEQ multiplex PCR, while TCRdb's copy carries only in-frame clones and drops some. The sample yields about 2,100,000 clones, about 92% seen once. The chain is built from TRBV18 and TRBJ2-1; TRBD2 matches 11 bases. The clonotype comes from a man younger than 30 in good health. Some clones in this sample may be carry-over from other donors' samples. Specimen: naive CD8+ T cells from PBMCs. For the CDR3, the DNA is TGTGCCAGCTCCCCCGGGACTAGCGGCCTCTCCTACAATGAGCAGTTCTTC. This encodes CASSPGTSGLSYNEQFF.